This T cell receptor beta chain was observed in a study of Graves' ophthalmopathy and Graves' hyperthyroidism. Stable hyperthyroidism denotes an absence of ophthalmopathy throughout 18 months of follow-up. Hyperthyroidism patients, all newly diagnosed, had under 2 months' duration and ages of 18 to 65. From fresh peripheral blood, about 10 ml in volume, the PBMCs were obtained. Points on this clonotype: Its antigen is unidentified.

Study-level points and caveats: Appearing in blood as well were most expanded thyroid clonotypes above 0.001 frequency.

Germline assignment: CDR1 ENHRY and CDR2 SYGVKD. The CDR3 loop spans 17 amino acids. V shed 2 bases and J shed 14 bases, with 28 bases lying between them. Scientists amplified the TCR beta CDR3 regions from RNA transcripts. RT-PCR with HTBI primers came first, then second-round multiplex PCR. TCRdb re-called the multiplex PCR reads with MiXCR, one entry per CDR3 protein. The sample has about 39,000 distinct CDR3 sequences; roughly 50% are singletons. The sequencing input was peripheral blood. This rearrangement joins TRBV10-3 to TRBJ1-3; D might be TRBD1 (5 bases). This clonotype was obtained from an adult woman with stable Graves' hyperthyroidism. The CDR3 sequence: CAISEGGTRGSGNAVYF. The CDR3, as DNA: TGTGCCATCAGTGAGGGAGGGACGCGCGGGTCTGGAAACGCCGTATATTTT.